Listed below are T cell receptor beta chains from one sample, sequenced in a study of T cells in Graves' hyperthyroidism and ophthalmopathy. TCRdb reprocessed the multiplex PCR reads with MiXCR, giving one entry per CDR3 protein. The data show hundreds of thousands of distinct CDR3 sequences, roughly 17% seen once. Sequences were obtained from blood. The receptors come from a young woman with Graves' ophthalmopathy. Each CDR3 is given with its conserved first and last residue. Fields, in order: D gene, clone size, V gene, J gene, CDR3 DNA, CDR3 protein. D genes are given only for firm matches. Only part of the rows carry a size: once, few, many, or a class if the clone is expanded.

TRBD1	many	TRBV2	TRBJ2-7	TGTGCCAGCAGTGAAGCGGCTCGAGGACAGGGGGAGTACGAGCAGTACTTC	CASSEAARGQGEYEQYF
.	.	TRBV6-1	TRBJ1-1	TGTGCCAGCAGTGAAATAGGGTCGGGACTTGAAGCTTTCTTT	CASSEIGSGLEAFF
.	.	TRBV29-1	TRBJ2-1	TGCAGCGTTGAAGGACCGGGGGTGTACAATGAGCAGTTCTTC	CSVEGPGVYNEQFF
.	.	TRBV27	TRBJ1-3	TGTGCCAGCAGTTTGGTTGGTTCTTTGGTGGCTGGAAACACCATATATTTT	CASSLVGSLVAGNTIYF
.	many	TRBV19	TRBJ1-5	TGTGCCAGTAGTCCCCAGTTGGGCAATCAGCCCCAGCATTTT	CASSPQLGNQPQHF
.	many	TRBV5-5	TRBJ2-3	TGTGCCAGCAGCTTGTTTAGCCCAGATACGCAGTATTTT	CASSLFSPDTQYF
.	many	TRBV18	TRBJ1-2	TGTGCCAGCTCACCCGGGGACGGAAACTATGGCTACACCTTC	CASSPGDGNYGYTF
.	few	TRBV7-2	TRBJ1-5	TGTGCCAGCAGCTTAGAGGTAGCGTCCAATCAGCCCCAGCATTTT	CASSLEVASNQPQHF
.	.	TRBV12-3/TRBV12-4	TRBJ1-1	TGTGTCAGCAGTTTGTTCATGAACACTGAAGCTTTCTTT	CVSSLFMNTEAFF
TRBD1	.	TRBV18	TRBJ1-2	TGTGCCAGCTCAGCCGGGACAGGGGTACTTAACTATGGCTACACCTTC	CASSAGTGVLNYGYTF
TRBD1	.	TRBV20-1	TRBJ2-7	TGCAGTGCTAGAGCGGGGACAGGGGTGTACGAGCAGTACTTC	CSARAGTGVYEQYF
.	many	TRBV20-1	TRBJ1-1	TGCAGTCCTAAACCCCACAAGGGCTCGAACACTGAAGCTTTCTTT	CSPKPHKGSNTEAFF
TRBD2	.	TRBV19	TRBJ2-1	TGTGCCAGTAGTATGCGGGAGGACTACAATGAGCAGTTCTTC	CASSMREDYNEQFF
TRBD1	.	TRBV28	TRBJ2-2	TGTGCCAGCAGTTTGGGACAGCTCACCGGGGAGCTGTTTTTT	CASSLGQLTGELFF
.	many	TRBV20-1	TRBJ1-1	TGCAGTGCTAGAGGCGGGGGAAGGAGAACCACTGAAGCTTTCTTT	CSARGGGRRTTEAFF
.	many	TRBV30	TRBJ1-1	TGTGCCTGGAGTACCATGGACAGTGACTTAACTGAAGCTTTCTTT	CAWSTMDSDLTEAFF
.	many	TRBV4-1	TRBJ2-3	TGCGCCAGCAGACAAGAGGTCACAGCTAGCACAGATACGCAGTATTTT	CASRQEVTASTDTQYF
.	few	TRBV4-3	TRBJ2-5	TGCGCCAGCAGCCAAGACTGGACGGAAGAGACCCAGTACTTC	CASSQDWTEETQYF
TRBD1	.	TRBV7-8	TRBJ1-4	TGTGCCAGCAGCCCCCTCCGCAGGGGGGCTAATGAAAAACTGTTTTTT	CASSPLRRGANEKLFF
TRBD1	few	TRBV18	TRBJ1-1	TGTGCCAGCTCACCGTTCGGACAGGGGTTGAACACTGAAGCTTTCTTT	CASSPFGQGLNTEAFF
TRBD1	few	TRBV28	TRBJ1-1	TGTGCCAGCAGTGACAGGGAAAGGGCTGAAGCTTTCTTT	CASSDRERAEAFF
.	many	TRBV20-1	TRBJ2-5	TGCAGTGCTAGAGATCTGTGGACGCGACTAGTAGAGGGAGGGACCCAGTACTTC	CSARDLWTRLVEGGTQYF
.	few	TRBV20-1	TRBJ2-1	TGCAGTGCTATGAGGGAGATCAATGAGCAGTTCTTC	CSAMREINEQFF
TRBD2	.	TRBV6-1	TRBJ2-3	TGTGCCAGCAGTGACGTTCTGATAGCGGGGGGGACCACAGATACGCAGTATTTT	CASSDVLIAGGTTDTQYF
TRBD2	many	TRBV6-6	TRBJ2-1	TGTGCCAGCAGTTACCCCTCGTCGGGACTAGCGGGGGCCAAGGACAATGAGCAGTTCTTC	CASSYPSSGLAGAKDNEQFF
TRBD2	.	TRBV6-4	TRBJ2-1	TGTGCCAGCAGTGACTTGAGTAGCGGGGGGAATGAGCAGTTCTTC	CASSDLSSGGNEQFF
.	many	TRBV27	TRBJ1-2	TGTGCCAGCAGTTTATCAATAGGGGTCGGAGGCTACACCTTC	CASSLSIGVGGYTF
.	many	TRBV6-1	TRBJ1-2	TGTGCCAGCAGTGGGGGACAAGGGTGGAACTATGGCTACACCTTC	CASSGGQGWNYGYTF
TRBD2	many	TRBV30	TRBJ2-1	TGTGCCTGGAGCCCAGCGGGAACACAGCAGTTCTTC	CAWSPAGTQQFF